This paragraph reports one TCR beta chain. The source of the sample is a study of control samples from healthy donors and cancer patients. Repertoires were generated with immunoSEQ multiplex PCR, while TCRdb's copy carries only in-frame clones and drops some. Of some 130,000 clones in the sample, roughly 90% are singletons; the top ten hold approximately 8%. The V gene lost 5 bases and the J gene lost 7 bases, with 21 bases spanning the gap. This CDR3 is 16 amino acids long. Germline lookup yields CDR1 SGHAT and CDR2 FQNNGV. This TCR was recovered from a man over 45 with head and neck cancer. The specimen sequenced was PBMCs. J is TRBJ2-1 and V is TRBV11-2; D possibly corresponds to TRBD1 (5 bases). Here the CDR3 reads CASSPRGFGASNEQFF. As DNA, the CDR3 is TGTGCCAGCAGCCCCCGAGGCTTTGGGGCCTCAAATGAGCAGTTCTTC.